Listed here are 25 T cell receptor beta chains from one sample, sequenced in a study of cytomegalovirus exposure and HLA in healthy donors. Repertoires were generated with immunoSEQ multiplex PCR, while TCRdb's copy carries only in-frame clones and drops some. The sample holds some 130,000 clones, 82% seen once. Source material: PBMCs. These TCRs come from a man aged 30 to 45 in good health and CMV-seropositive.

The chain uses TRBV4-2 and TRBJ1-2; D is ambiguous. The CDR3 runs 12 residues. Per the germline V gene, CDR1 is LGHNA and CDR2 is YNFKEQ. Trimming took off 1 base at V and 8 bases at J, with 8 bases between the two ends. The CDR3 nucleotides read TGTGCCAGCAGCCAAGCCTATCTAGGCTACACCTTC. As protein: CASSQAYLGYTF.

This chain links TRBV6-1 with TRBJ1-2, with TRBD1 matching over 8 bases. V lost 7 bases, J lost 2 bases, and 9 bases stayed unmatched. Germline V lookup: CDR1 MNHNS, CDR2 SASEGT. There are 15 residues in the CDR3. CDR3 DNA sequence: TGTGCCAGCACCTCTCCGGACAGGGCCAACTATGGCTACACCTTC. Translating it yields CASTSPDRANYGYTF.

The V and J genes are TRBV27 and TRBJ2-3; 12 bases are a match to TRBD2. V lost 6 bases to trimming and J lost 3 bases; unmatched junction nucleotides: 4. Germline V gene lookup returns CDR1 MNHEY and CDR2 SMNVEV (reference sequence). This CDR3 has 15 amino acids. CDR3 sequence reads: CASSPSGGATDTQYF. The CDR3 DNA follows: TGTGCCAGCAGCCCTAGCGGGGGGGCAACAGATACGCAGTATTTT.

CDR3 in DNA: TGTGCCAGCAGTGAACCTTCGACTAGGACCAAAAACATTCAGTACTTC. Residues: CASSEPSTRTKNIQYF. The V call is TRBV6-1, the J call TRBJ2-4, with D perhaps TRBD2 (6 bases). Between the trimmed V and J ends, which lost 2 bases and 2 bases, there was a span of 13 bases. CDR1 is MNHNS, CDR2 SASEGT, per germline. The CDR3 is 16 amino acids.

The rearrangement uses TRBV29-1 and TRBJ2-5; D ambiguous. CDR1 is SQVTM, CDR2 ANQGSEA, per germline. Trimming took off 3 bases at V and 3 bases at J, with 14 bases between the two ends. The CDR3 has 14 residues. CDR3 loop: CSVDLVSRKETQYF. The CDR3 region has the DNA TGCAGCGTTGATTTAGTTAGCAGAAAAGAGACCCAGTACTTC.

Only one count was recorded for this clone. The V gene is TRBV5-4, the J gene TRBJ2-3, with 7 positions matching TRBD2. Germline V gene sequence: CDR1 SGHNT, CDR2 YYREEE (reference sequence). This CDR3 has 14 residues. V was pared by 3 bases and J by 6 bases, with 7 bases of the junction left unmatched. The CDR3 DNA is TGTGCCAGCAGCTCCTCCCTGGGGGGGGATACGCAGTATTTT. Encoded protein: CASSSSLGGDTQYF.

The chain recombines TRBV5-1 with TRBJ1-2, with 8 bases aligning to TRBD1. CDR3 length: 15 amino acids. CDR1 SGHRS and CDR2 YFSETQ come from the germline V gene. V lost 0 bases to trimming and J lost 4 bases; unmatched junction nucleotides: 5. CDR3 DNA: TGCGCCAGCAGCTTGGGAGACAGGGGCTTCTATGGCTACACCTTC. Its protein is CASSLGDRGFYGYTF.

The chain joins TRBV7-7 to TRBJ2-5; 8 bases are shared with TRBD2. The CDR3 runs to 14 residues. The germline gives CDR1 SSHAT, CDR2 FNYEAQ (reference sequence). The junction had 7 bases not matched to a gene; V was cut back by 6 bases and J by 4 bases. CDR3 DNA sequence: TGTGCCAGCAGTAGCGGGGATATGGGAGAGACCCAGTACTTC. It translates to CASSSGDMGETQYF.

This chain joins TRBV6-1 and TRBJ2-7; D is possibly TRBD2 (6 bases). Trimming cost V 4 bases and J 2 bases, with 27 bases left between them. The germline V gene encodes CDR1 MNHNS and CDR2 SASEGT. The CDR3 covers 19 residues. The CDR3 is CASSGGTSNQRGPPYEQYF. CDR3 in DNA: TGTGCCAGCAGTGGAGGGACTTCGAATCAGAGGGGCCCCCCCTACGAGCAGTACTTC.

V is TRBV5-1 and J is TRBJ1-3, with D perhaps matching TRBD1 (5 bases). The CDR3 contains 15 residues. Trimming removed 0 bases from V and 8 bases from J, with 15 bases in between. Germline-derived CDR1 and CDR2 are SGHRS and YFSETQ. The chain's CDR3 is CASSLESGKLDTIYF. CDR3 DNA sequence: TGCGCCAGCAGCTTGGAGTCAGGGAAGCTAGACACCATATATTTT.

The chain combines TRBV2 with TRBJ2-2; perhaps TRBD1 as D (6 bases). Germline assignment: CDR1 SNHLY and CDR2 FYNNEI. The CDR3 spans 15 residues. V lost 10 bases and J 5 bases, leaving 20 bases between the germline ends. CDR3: CATRGREGRTGELFF. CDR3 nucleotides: TGTGCCACCAGGGGTCGAGAGGGCCGAACCGGGGAGCTGTTTTTT.

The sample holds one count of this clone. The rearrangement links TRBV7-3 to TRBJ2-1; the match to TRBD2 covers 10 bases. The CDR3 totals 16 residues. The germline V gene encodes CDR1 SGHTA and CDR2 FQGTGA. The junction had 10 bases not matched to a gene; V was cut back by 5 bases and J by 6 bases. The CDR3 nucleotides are TGTGCCAGCAGCGCACGAGCGGGAGGGCCCGGCAATGAGCAGTTCTTC. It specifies CASSARAGGPGNEQFF.

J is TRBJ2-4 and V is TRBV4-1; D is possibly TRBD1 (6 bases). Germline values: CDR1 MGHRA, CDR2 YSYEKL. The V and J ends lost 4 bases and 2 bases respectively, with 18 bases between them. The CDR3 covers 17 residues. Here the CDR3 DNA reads TGCGCCAGCAGCCTAGACCAGACAGGCGAGACCAAAAACATTCAGTACTTC. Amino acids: CASSLDQTGETKNIQYF.

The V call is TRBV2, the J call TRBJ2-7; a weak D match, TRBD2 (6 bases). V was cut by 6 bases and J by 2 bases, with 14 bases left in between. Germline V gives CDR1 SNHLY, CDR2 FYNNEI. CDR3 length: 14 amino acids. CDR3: CASRRGLTPYEQYF. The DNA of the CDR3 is TGTGCCAGCAGACGAGGACTAACCCCCTACGAGCAGTACTTC.

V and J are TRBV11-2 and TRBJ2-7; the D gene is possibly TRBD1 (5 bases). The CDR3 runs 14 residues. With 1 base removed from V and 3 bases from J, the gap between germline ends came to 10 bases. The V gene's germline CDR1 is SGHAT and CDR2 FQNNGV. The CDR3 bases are TGTGCCAGCAGCTTAGGTTCAGGGCGCTACGAGCAGTACTTC. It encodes CASSLGSGRYEQYF.

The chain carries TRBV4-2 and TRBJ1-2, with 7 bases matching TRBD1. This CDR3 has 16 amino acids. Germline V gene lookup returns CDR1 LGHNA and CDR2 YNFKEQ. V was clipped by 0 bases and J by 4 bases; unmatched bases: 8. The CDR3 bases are TGTGCCAGCAGCCAAGAAGGGGGCCACAGGGCCTATGGCTACACCTTC. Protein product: CASSQEGGHRAYGYTF.

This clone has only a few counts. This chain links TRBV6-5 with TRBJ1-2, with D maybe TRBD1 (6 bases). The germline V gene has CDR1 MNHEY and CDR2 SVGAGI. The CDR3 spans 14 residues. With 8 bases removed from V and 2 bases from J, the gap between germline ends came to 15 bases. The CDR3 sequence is CASGTLQANYGYTF. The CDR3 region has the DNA TGTGCCAGCGGGACACTCCAAGCGAACTATGGCTACACCTTC.

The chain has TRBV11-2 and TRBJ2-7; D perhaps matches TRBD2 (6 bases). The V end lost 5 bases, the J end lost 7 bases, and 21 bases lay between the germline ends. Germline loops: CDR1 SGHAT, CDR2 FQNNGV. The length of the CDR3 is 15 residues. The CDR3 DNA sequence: TGTGCCAGCAGCCCTACTGGAGGGAGGCTGGGGGAGCAGTACTTC. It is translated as CASSPTGGRLGEQYF.

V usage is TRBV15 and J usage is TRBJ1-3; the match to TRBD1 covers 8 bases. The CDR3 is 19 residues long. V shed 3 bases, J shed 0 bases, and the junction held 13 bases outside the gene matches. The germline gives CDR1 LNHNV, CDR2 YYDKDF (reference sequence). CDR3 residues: CATSRAVGGQGPSGNTIYF. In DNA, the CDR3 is TGTGCCACCAGCAGGGCGGTCGGTGGACAGGGCCCCTCTGGAAACACCATATATTTT.

Here the CDR3 DNA reads TGTGCCAGCAGCTCCCTCGGGAACACTGAAGCTTTCTTT. Amino acids: CASSSLGNTEAFF. The chain couples TRBV9 to TRBJ1-1; D gene unclear. In germline, CDR1 is SGDLS, CDR2 YYNGEE. Trimming left V 4 bases short and J 1 base short, with 8 bases between. The CDR3 runs to 13 residues.

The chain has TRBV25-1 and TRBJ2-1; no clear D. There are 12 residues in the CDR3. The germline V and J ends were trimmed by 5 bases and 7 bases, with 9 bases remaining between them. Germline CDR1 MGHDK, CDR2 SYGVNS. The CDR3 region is CASSNSGNEQFF. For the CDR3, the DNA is TGTGCCAGCAGTAACTCGGGTAATGAGCAGTTCTTC.

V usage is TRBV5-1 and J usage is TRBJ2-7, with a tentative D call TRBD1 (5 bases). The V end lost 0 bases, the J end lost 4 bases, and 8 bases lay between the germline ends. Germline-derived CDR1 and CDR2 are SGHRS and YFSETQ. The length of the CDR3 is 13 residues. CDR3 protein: CASSLGQQYEQYF. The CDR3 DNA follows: TGCGCCAGCAGCTTGGGACAGCAATACGAGCAGTACTTC.

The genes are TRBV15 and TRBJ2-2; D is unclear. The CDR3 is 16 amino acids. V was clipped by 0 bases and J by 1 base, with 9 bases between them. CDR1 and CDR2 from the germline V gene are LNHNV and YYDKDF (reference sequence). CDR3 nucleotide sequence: TGTGCCACCAGCAGAGATTATAGTCGGAACACCGGGGAGCTGTTTTTT. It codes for CATSRDYSRNTGELFF.

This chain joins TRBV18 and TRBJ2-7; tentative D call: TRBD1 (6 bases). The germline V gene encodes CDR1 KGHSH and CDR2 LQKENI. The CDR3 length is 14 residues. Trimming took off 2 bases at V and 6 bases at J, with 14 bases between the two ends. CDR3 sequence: CASSPVQGRSEQYF. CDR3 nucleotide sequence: TGTGCCAGCTCACCAGTGCAGGGGAGATCCGAGCAGTACTTC.

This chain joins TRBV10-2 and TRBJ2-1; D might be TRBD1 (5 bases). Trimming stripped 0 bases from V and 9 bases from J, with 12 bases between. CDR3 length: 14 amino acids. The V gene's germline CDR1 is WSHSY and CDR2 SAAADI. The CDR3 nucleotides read TGCGCCAGCAGTGAGTCTTGGGGCATAGTTGAGCAGTTCTTC. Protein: CASSESWGIVEQFF.